These 20 T cell receptor beta chains came from one sample sequenced in a study of cytomegalovirus exposure and HLA in healthy donors. PCR primers comprised 60 Vbeta and 13 Jbeta primers. Sequenced by immunoSEQ multiplex PCR; TCRdb stores in-frame clones only, minus some. The table has more than 100,000 clones, less than 80% seen once. Sequencing input: PBMCs. These receptors were collected from a female donor in good health and CMV-seropositive.

The chain is built from TRBV5-4 and TRBJ1-1; TRBD1 agrees at 7 bases. Losses at the gene ends were 1 base for V and 4 bases for J; bases not matched to a gene: 4. CDR1 and CDR2 from the germline V gene are SGHNT and YYREEE (reference sequence). This CDR3 comprises 14 residues. The CDR3 here is CASSLTRGFTEAFF. In nucleotides, the CDR3 is TGTGCCAGCAGCTTGACCAGGGGGTTCACTGAAGCTTTCTTT. The full variable domain, its missing parts supplied by reference TRBV5-4 and TRBJ1-1, is ETGVTQSPTHLIKTRGQQVTLRCSSQSGHNTVSWYQQALGQGPQFIFQYYREEENGRGNFPPRFSGLQFPNYSSELNVNALELDDSALYLCASSLTRGFTEAFFGQGTRLTVV.

The chain employs TRBV9 and TRBJ2-3; a possible D gene is TRBD1 (6 bases). Germline CDR1 is SGDLS and CDR2 is YYNGEE. V was clipped by 0 bases and J by 2 bases, with 13 bases between them. This CDR3 comprises 16 residues. CDR3: CASSVDRDPVTDTQYF. CDR3 nucleotide sequence: TGTGCCAGCAGCGTAGACAGGGATCCGGTCACAGATACGCAGTATTTT.

This clone has a handful of counts. The rearrangement uses TRBV6-6 and TRBJ2-3; 8 bases are a match to TRBD1. Germline V gives CDR1 MNHNY, CDR2 SVGAGI (reference sequence). The CDR3 is 14 residues long. Losses at the gene ends were 7 bases for V and 5 bases for J; bases not matched to a gene: 8. CDR3 nucleotide sequence: TGTGCCAGCACTCCCAGGGGGCAGGGAGATACGCAGTATTTT. The encoded protein is CASTPRGQGDTQYF.

The chain joins TRBV7-9 to TRBJ1-1, with D unclear. V was trimmed by 2 bases and J by 1 base, leaving 5 bases between them. Germline assignment: CDR1 SEHNR and CDR2 FQNEAQ (reference sequence). The CDR3 totals 13 residues. CDR3 nucleotide sequence: TGTGCCAGCAGCTTATTCCAGAACACTGAAGCTTTCTTT. Translating it yields CASSLFQNTEAFF.

There are a few counts of this clone. This chain connects TRBV5-1 to TRBJ2-5; no clear D. V lost 3 bases and J lost 4, with 4 bases in between. The CDR3 consists of 11 residues. Germline V lookup: CDR1 SGHRS, CDR2 YFSETQ. This CDR3 is CASSSSETQYF. The CDR3 DNA follows: TGCGCCAGCAGCTCTTCAGAGACCCAGTACTTC.

In nucleotides, the CDR3 is TGTGCCAGTAGTATACGAGGTCTTCTGTTTAGACAGGGGGCGATGAACACTGAAGCTTTCTTT. Its protein is CASSIRGLLFRQGAMNTEAFF. The chain links TRBV19 to TRBJ1-1, with 10 bases fitting TRBD1. Germline values: CDR1 LNHDA, CDR2 SQIVND (reference sequence). Trimming at V came to 2 bases and at J to 0 bases, leaving 18 bases not matched to a gene. The CDR3 loop spans 21 amino acids.

The rearrangement uses TRBV4-1 and TRBJ1-6; D gene unclear. Germline V lookup: CDR1 MGHRA, CDR2 YSYEKL. The CDR3 loop spans 15 amino acids. V was shortened by 0 bases and J by 7 bases, with 10 bases between the two germline ends. The CDR3 DNA sequence: TGCGCCAGCAGCCAAGAGGAGACGGGGAATTCACCCCTCCACTTT. This sequence encodes CASSQEETGNSPLHF.

The chain is built from TRBV6-1 and TRBJ1-5; a weak D match, TRBD1 (6 bases). The V end was cut by 7 bases, the J end by 3 bases, with 10 bases between. Germline V gives CDR1 MNHNS, CDR2 SASEGT. The CDR3 has 13 amino acids. CDR3 sequence reads: CASIGQPNQPQHF. CDR3 in DNA: TGTGCCAGCATTGGACAGCCCAATCAGCCCCAGCATTTT.

The genes are TRBV9 and TRBJ2-4; the match to TRBD1 covers 7 bases. The length of the CDR3 is 13 residues. CDR1 is SGDLS and CDR2 is YYNGEE in the germline V gene. Trimming removed 4 bases from V and 9 bases from J; junction bases left unmatched: 7. The CDR3 protein is CASSPTSGGIQYF. The CDR3 DNA reads as TGTGCCAGCAGCCCCACCTCAGGGGGCATTCAGTACTTC.

This chain uses TRBV5-5 with TRBJ2-7; 8 bases line up with TRBD1. Germline CDR1 is SGHKS and CDR2 is YYEKEE (reference sequence). Losses at the gene ends were 0 bases for V and 2 bases for J; bases not matched to a gene: 1. The CDR3 runs to 14 residues. As DNA, the CDR3 is TGTGCCAGCAGCTTGGACAGGGGGACCTACGAGCAGTACTTC. This gives the protein CASSLDRGTYEQYF.

The chain recombines TRBV7-2 with TRBJ2-7, with TRBD1 matching 9 bases. Unmatched junction bases numbered 3, after V lost 1 base and J lost 2 bases. The CDR3 is 15 residues long. Germline V lookup: CDR1 SGHTA, CDR2 FQGNSA. The CDR3 nucleotides read TGTGCCAGCAGCTTAGTAGGGACAGGGCCCTACGAGCAGTACTTC. Its translation is CASSLVGTGPYEQYF. Full variable domain (rest looked up from reference TRBV7-2 and TRBJ2-7): GAGVSQSPSNKVTEKGKDVELRCDPISGHTALYWYRQSLGQGLEFLIYFQGNSAPDKSGLPSDRFSAERTGGSVSTLTIQRTQQEDSAVYLCASSLVGTGPYEQYFGPGTRLTVT.

J is TRBJ1-5 and V is TRBV4-1; TRBD1 is a possible D gene (5 bases). Trimming removed 3 bases at V and 4 bases at J, with 10 bases between. The germline gives CDR1 MGHRA, CDR2 YSYEKL. The CDR3 is made up of 14 amino acids. In nucleotides, the CDR3 is TGCGCCAGCAGCCATGATCAGGGTAATCAGCCCCAGCATTTT. This sequence encodes CASSHDQGNQPQHF.

The chain is built from TRBV4-2 and TRBJ2-2, with a tentative D call TRBD2 (5 bases). V shed 3 bases and J shed 7 bases, with 18 bases lying between them. CDR3 length: 16 amino acids. Germline V gives CDR1 LGHNA, CDR2 YNFKEQ. The CDR3 DNA sequence: TGTGCCAGCAGCCAGGACCTCCGCGGGTCCGACGGGGAGCTGTTTTTT. This gives the protein CASSQDLRGSDGELFF.

About this clone: At one boundary the junction diverges from the germline segment, which might be a read error. This chain connects TRBV5-1 to TRBJ2-7; 14 nucleotides match TRBD2. The germline gives CDR1 SGHRS, CDR2 YFSETQ. CDR3 length equals 18 residues. CDR3 nucleotide sequence: TGCGCCAGCAGCTTGGCCGGGGCGGAGACTAGCGGGAGGGCCCATTGGCACTTC. Translation: CASSLAGAETSGRAHWHF.

On this clone itself: A junction end diverges from the germline sequence, so it may reflect a read error. This sequence joins TRBV7-9 and TRBJ2-3; D might be TRBD2 (6 bases). Germline values: CDR1 SEHNR, CDR2 FQNEAQ (reference sequence). The CDR3 contains 16 residues. The CDR3 loop is CSSSRRGLMSTDTQYF. The CDR3 DNA sequence: TGTTCCAGCAGCAGAAGGGGACTGATGAGCACAGATACGCAGTATTTT.

The V gene is TRBV29-1, the J gene TRBJ1-1; possible D gene TRBD1, 5 bases. The CDR3 is 11 amino acids. The V end lost 7 bases, the J end lost 5 bases, and 11 bases lay between the germline ends. Germline V gene data show CDR1 as SQVTM and CDR2 as ANQGSEA. This CDR3 is CSAGGRTEAFF. The CDR3, as DNA: TGCAGCGCCGGGGGTAGGACTGAAGCTTTCTTT.

The V and J genes are TRBV19 and TRBJ1-5; D may be TRBD1 (5 bases). V dropped 6 bases and J dropped 3 bases, with 18 bases sitting between them. The CDR3 totals 16 residues. From germline, CDR1 is LNHDA and CDR2 SQIVND (reference sequence). CDR3 protein: CASRGERGVNNQPQHF. CDR3 DNA: TGTGCCAGTAGGGGTGAACGGGGGGTTAACAATCAGCCCCAGCATTTT. The full variable domain, rest sourced from reference TRBV19 and TRBJ1-5, is DGGITQSPKYLFRKEGQNVTLSCEQNLNHDAMYWYRQDPGQGLRLIYYSQIVNDFQKGDIAEGYSVSREKKESFPLTVTSAQKNPTAFYLCASRGERGVNNQPQHFGDGTRLSIL.

This rearrangement joins TRBV28 to TRBJ1-5; D not certain. The CDR3 is 13 amino acids. The germline gives CDR1 MDHEN, CDR2 SYDVKM. Trimming stripped 6 bases from V and 0 bases from J, with 6 bases between. The CDR3 DNA reads TGTGCCAGCAGACAGTATAGCAATCAGCCCCAGCATTTT. This gives the protein CASRQYSNQPQHF.

J is TRBJ2-2 and V is TRBV6-6, with D tentatively TRBD1 (6 bases). This CDR3 is 16 amino acids long. Germline CDR1 reads MNHNY; CDR2 reads SVGAGI (reference sequence). The ends were cut back, 2 bases at V and 3 bases at J, with 13 bases in the middle. CDR3 in DNA: TGTGCCAGCAGTTACGGGGGCGCTCAGGACACCGGGGAGCTGTTTTTT. Protein product: CASSYGGAQDTGELFF.

The chain employs TRBV5-7 and TRBJ2-4, with 7 bases lining up with TRBD2. TRBV5-7 is given ORF status, its function remaining uncertain. Germline trimming cut 5 bases from V and 0 bases from J; bases unmatched to any gene: 11. The CDR3 totals 17 residues. CDR3: CASRRTGRDLAKNIQYF. CDR3 DNA: TGTGCCAGCAGACGTACTGGGAGGGACCTAGCCAAAAACATTCAGTACTTC.